Detailed here is one TCR beta chain. Its target is unknown. Germline loops: CDR1 MGHRA, CDR2 YSYEKL. The CDR3 length is 20 residues. V lost 2 bases and J lost 4; bases outside the gene matches: 15. The PCR had 60 Vbeta and 13 Jbeta primers. Assay used: immunoSEQ multiplex PCR; TCRdb lists only in-frame clones, some missing. Here the sample spans around 160,000 clones, roughly 80% being singletons. This specimen belongs to a study of cytomegalovirus exposure and HLA in healthy donors. Broader study findings: An analysis was carried out later, and it reportedly showed fewer N-insertions in an Asian-associated ancestry cluster than the approximately 610-donor mean.

Material: PBMCs. The chain carries TRBV4-1 and TRBJ2-5, with 14 positions matching TRBD2. This sequence originates from a woman in her forties in good health and CMV-seropositive. Here the CDR3 DNA reads TGCGCCAGCAGCCAACACTACGGACTAGCGGGGGGCCCGGCCCCAGAGACCCAGTACTTC. It encodes CASSQHYGLAGGPAPETQYF.